The 29 T cell receptor beta chains below all came from one sample that was sequenced in a study of T cells after yellow fever vaccination (dated 2019 in TCRdb). Libraries were prepared through 5' RACE. TCRdb records Illumina NovaSeq 6000 as the sequencer. TCRdb applied fastp at Q25 and MiXCR to the public reads, then kept only in-frame beta chains. Each CDR3 protein appears once, grouped with its most common genes and DNA. The sample profile shows some 300,000 distinct CDR3 sequences; 7.5% to 9% of them were found once. The top ten clonotypes cover over 3% of the sample. The treatment or condition label, read with the paper, signifies: live attenuated yellow fever vaccine strain. Here the sequenced sample was CD4+ T cells sorted from PBMCs, taken 5 days after the yellow fever booster vaccination. The source of these receptors is a young man who received the YFV17D yellow fever vaccine.

This clonotype was counted only a few times. This chain links TRBV9 with TRBJ2-3; no firm D call. The CDR3 has 14 amino acids. Between the trimmed V and J ends, which lost 0 bases and 3 bases, there was a span of 8 bases. Germline V gives CDR1 SGDLS, CDR2 YYNGEE. Here the CDR3 reads CASSVAQVTDTQYF. The CDR3 DNA is TGTGCCAGCAGCGTAGCTCAGGTTACAGATACGCAGTATTTT.

This clonotype was recorded a few times. The chain joins TRBV4-3 to TRBJ2-3; D might be TRBD2 (6 bases). Germline loops: CDR1 LGHNA, CDR2 YSLEER. CDR3 length: 12 amino acids. Trimming cost V 4 bases and J 14 bases, with 16 bases left between them. In DNA, the CDR3 is TGCGCCAGCAGCCCCGCCGGGGGACCCCCGTATTTT. Protein: CASSPAGGPPYF.

The chain links TRBV7-2 to TRBJ1-5, with D perhaps TRBD1 (5 bases). The germline V gene encodes CDR1 SGHTA and CDR2 FQGNSA. CDR3 length: 15 amino acids. V lost 0 bases, J lost 6 bases, and 12 bases lay in between. CDR3 bases: TGTGCCAGCAGCTTAGCGGGACCCCTCTCTCAGCCCCAGCATTTT. This encodes CASSLAGPLSQPQHF.

This clonotype was observed a single time. J is TRBJ1-3 and V is TRBV7-8; TRBD1 matches at 8 bases. J gave up 3 bases and V 4 bases, and 8 bases lay outside the gene matches. The V gene's germline CDR1 is SGHVS and CDR2 FQNEAQ. The CDR3 covers 16 residues. The CDR3 region has the DNA TGTGCCAGCAGCTCTACTGGACAGGGCTATGGAAACACCATATATTTT. Translation gives CASSSTGQGYGNTIYF.

This clonotype has only a few counts. The genes are TRBV12-3 or TRBV12-4 and TRBJ2-1; TRBD2 agrees at 7 bases. V lost 1 base to trimming and J lost 8 bases; unmatched junction nucleotides: 8. CDR3 length: 15 amino acids. The CDR3: CASSLGGGPLDEQFF. The CDR3 DNA is TGTGCCAGCAGTTTAGGGGGGGGACCCTTAGATGAGCAGTTCTTC.

This clonotype was seen more than once but under ten times. The chain recombines TRBV7-3 with TRBJ2-7; TRBD2 is a possible D gene (5 bases). Germline CDR1 reads SGHTA; CDR2 reads FQGTGA. The ends were cut back, 5 bases at V and 6 bases at J, with 11 bases in the middle. The length of the CDR3 is 12 residues. For the CDR3, the DNA is TGTGCCAGCAGCGCCGGGGAAGGCGAGCAGTACTTC. Its protein product is CASSAGEGEQYF.

This clonotype came up many times. The rearrangement joins TRBV29-1 to TRBJ2-6; no reliable D call. Germline loops: CDR1 SQVTM, CDR2 ANQGSEA. Trimming cost V 6 bases and J 0 bases, with 6 bases left between them. This CDR3 is built from 13 residues. CDR3 residues: CSVRSSGANVLTF. In nucleotides, the CDR3 is TGCAGCGTCCGGAGCTCTGGGGCCAACGTCCTGACTTTC.

This clonotype was found once. The V call is TRBV6-2 or TRBV6-3, the J call TRBJ1-5; a weak D match, TRBD1 (6 bases). The germline CDR1 and CDR2 sequences are MNHEY and SVGEGT. Trimming left V 10 bases short and J 1 base short, with 8 bases between. There are 12 residues in the CDR3. This CDR3 is CATGQSNQPQHF. The CDR3 DNA reads TGTGCCACCGGACAGAGCAATCAGCCCCAGCATTTT.

The gene calls are TRBV2 and TRBJ2-5; TRBD2 is a possible D gene (6 bases). The V end lost 4 bases, the J end lost 4 bases, and 13 bases lay between the germline ends. The germline CDR1 and CDR2 sequences are SNHLY and FYNNEI. The CDR3 has 14 residues. The CDR3 protein is CASSGRGGGETQYF. CDR3 nucleotide sequence: TGTGCCAGCAGTGGTCGGGGAGGAGGAGAGACCCAGTACTTC.

This clonotype was counted many times. The chain couples TRBV5-1 to TRBJ2-1, with D unresolved. V was clipped by 7 bases and J by 4 bases, with 15 bases between them. The CDR3 sequence is 14 residues long. Germline V gene sequence: CDR1 SGHRS, CDR2 YFSETQ. CDR3 DNA: TGCGCCAGCCAGCTTGGGTTCGTGTACAATGAGCAGTTCTTC. Its translation: CASQLGFVYNEQFF. Supplemented by reference TRBV5-1 and TRBJ2-1, the full variable domain reads KAGVTQTPRYLIKTRGQQVTLSCSPISGHRSVSWYQQTPGQGLQFLFEYFSETQRNKGNFPGRFSGRQFSNSRSEMNVSTLELGDSALYLCASQLGFVYNEQFFGPGTRLTVL.

This clonotype was counted at least ten times. This chain connects TRBV5-1 to TRBJ2-5, with 10 bases lining up with TRBD1. The CDR3 runs 15 residues. The germline V gene encodes CDR1 SGHRS and CDR2 YFSETQ. Trimming cost V 1 base and J 3 bases; bases outside gene matches: 3. Here the CDR3 reads CASSLFGTGEETQYF. In nucleotides, the CDR3 is TGCGCCAGCAGCTTGTTCGGGACAGGGGAAGAGACCCAGTACTTC.

This clonotype has only a few counts. The chain links TRBV3-1 to TRBJ1-2, with D maybe TRBD1 (6 bases). The V end lost 8 bases, the J end lost 1 base, and 11 bases lay between the germline ends. The CDR3 is 13 residues long. Germline-derived CDR1 and CDR2 are LGHDT and YNNKEL (reference sequence). The DNA for the CDR3 is TGTGCCAGCGGGGGCAGCGTTAACTATGGCTACACCTTC. It specifies CASGGSVNYGYTF.

The table lists this clonotype with a few counts. V and J are TRBV18 and TRBJ1-5; 9 bases align to TRBD1. From germline, CDR1 is KGHSH and CDR2 LQKENI. The CDR3 has 15 amino acids. J was trimmed by 8 bases and V by 6 bases; bases with no gene match: 11. The DNA for the CDR3 is TGTGCCAGCTCTAGAGGACAGGGGCTGTATGAGCCCCAGCATTTT. This sequence encodes CASSRGQGLYEPQHF.

This clonotype was seen only a few times. CDR3 coding DNA: TGCGCCAGCAGCCAAGAGAGATACAGCGGGGAGCTGTTTTTT. Its translation is CASSQERYSGELFF. This rearrangement joins TRBV4-3 to TRBJ2-2, with D uncertain. CDR3 length equals 14 residues. Germline CDR1 reads LGHNA; CDR2 reads YSLEER. Trimming took off 0 bases at V and 7 bases at J, with 9 bases between the two ends.

This clonotype was seen repeatedly, ten times or more. This chain uses TRBV27 with TRBJ1-6; the D is unclear. The CDR3 spans 14 residues. V was cut by 7 bases and J by 1 base, with 8 bases left in between. The germline CDR1 and CDR2 sequences are MNHEY and SMNVEV (reference sequence). The CDR3 loop is CASTRTSYNSPLHF. Written as DNA, the CDR3 is TGTGCCAGCACGAGGACGTCCTATAATTCACCCCTCCACTTT.

This chain uses TRBV27 with TRBJ2-3, with a tentative D call TRBD2 (7 bases). The ends were cut back, 2 bases at V and 6 bases at J, with 12 bases in the middle. The CDR3 length is 14 residues. Germline loops: CDR1 MNHEY, CDR2 SMNVEV (reference sequence). CDR3 sequence reads: CASSLAGALDTQYF. As DNA, the CDR3 is TGTGCCAGCAGTTTAGCGGGGGCCTTGGATACGCAGTATTTT.

The chain employs TRBV4-3 and TRBJ2-5; 12 nucleotides match TRBD1. Losses at the gene ends were 1 base for V and 6 bases for J; bases not matched to a gene: 0. Germline V gene data show CDR1 as LGHNA and CDR2 as YSLEER. The CDR3 consists of 14 residues. In DNA, the CDR3 is TGCGCCAGCAGCCAAGGGGACAGGGGGCAGACCCAGTACTTC. This translates into CASSQGDRGQTQYF.

The chain is built from TRBV19 and TRBJ2-7; maybe TRBD2 (5 bases). CDR3 length equals 13 residues. Germline CDR1 reads LNHDA; CDR2 reads SQIVND (reference sequence). Trimming took 0 bases from V and 7 from J, leaving 10 bases between them. CDR3: CASSIDGGWEQYF. DNA of the CDR3: TGTGCCAGTAGTATAGATGGAGGTTGGGAGCAGTACTTC. The variable domain in full, completed from reference TRBV19 and TRBJ2-7, reads DGGITQSPKYLFRKEGQNVTLSCEQNLNHDAMYWYRQDPGQGLRLIYYSQIVNDFQKGDIAEGYSVSREKKESFPLTVTSAQKNPTAFYLCASSIDGGWEQYFGPGTRLTVT.

This clonotype has at least ten counts. The V and J genes are TRBV4-1 and TRBJ2-1, with D unresolved. V dropped 1 base and J dropped 1 base, with 11 bases sitting between them. The length of the CDR3 is 16 residues. CDR1 and CDR2 from the germline V gene are MGHRA and YSYEKL. This CDR3 is CASSQVDLVSYNEQFF. The CDR3 DNA reads TGCGCCAGCAGCCAAGTCGACCTAGTTTCCTACAATGAGCAGTTCTTC.

This clonotype was recorded many times. V usage is TRBV6-1 and J usage is TRBJ1-1; no firm D call. CDR1 and CDR2 (germline): MNHNS, SASEGT. The CDR3 is 14 amino acids. V gave up 4 bases and J gave up 5 bases, with 14 bases separating them. In DNA form, the CDR3 reads TGTGCCAGCAGTGCCGCATCGGAGTGGACTGAAGCTTTCTTT. This translates into CASSAASEWTEAFF.

This clonotype was observed a handful of times. This chain links TRBV9 with TRBJ1-1; D remains ambiguous. From germline, CDR1 is SGDLS and CDR2 YYNGEE. This CDR3 contains 16 residues. The V end lost 4 bases, the J end lost 4 bases, and 20 bases lay between the germline ends. The CDR3 here is CASSPQAALVGTEAFF. DNA for the CDR3: TGTGCCAGCAGCCCTCAGGCGGCCCTAGTTGGCACTGAAGCTTTCTTT.

Only a few counts were recorded for this clonotype. This chain joins TRBV10-3 and TRBJ2-1; D might be TRBD1 or TRBD2, each matching 5 bases. Germline CDR1 is ENHRY and CDR2 is SYGVKD. The length of the CDR3 is 15 residues. Trimming took off 0 bases at V and 7 bases at J, with 13 bases between the two ends. CDR3 DNA sequence: TGTGCCATCAGTGAGTCGGACGGTGGGGGTAATGAGCAGTTCTTC. Translated, it gives CAISESDGGGNEQFF.

This clonotype appeared a few times. This sequence joins TRBV19 and TRBJ2-1; no clear D gene. The CDR3 loop spans 15 amino acids. Germline-derived CDR1 and CDR2 are LNHDA and SQIVND (reference sequence). Trimming took 0 bases from V and 6 from J, leaving 12 bases between them. The CDR3 DNA reads as TGTGCCAGTAGTATAGATCCCGGACGTAGCAATGAGCAGTTCTTC. Translated, it gives CASSIDPGRSNEQFF.

The table lists this clonotype with many counts. The rearrangement uses TRBV5-1 and TRBJ1-3; D possibly corresponds to TRBD1 (5 bases). V lost 4 bases and J 0 bases, leaving 17 bases between the germline ends. This CDR3 region has 17 residues. CDR1 SGHRS and CDR2 YFSETQ come from the germline V gene. CDR3 sequence (DNA): TGCGCCAGCAGCCTACAGGATTGGGGTCACTCTGGAAACACCATATATTTT. Protein: CASSLQDWGHSGNTIYF. The full variable domain, completed using reference TRBV5-1 and TRBJ1-3, is KAGVTQTPRYLIKTRGQQVTLSCSPISGHRSVSWYQQTPGQGLQFLFEYFSETQRNKGNFPGRFSGRQFSNSRSEMNVSTLELGDSALYLCASSLQDWGHSGNTIYFGEGSWLTVV.

The V gene is TRBV10-2, the J gene TRBJ2-3, with 8 bases lining up with TRBD2. Germline trimming cut 6 bases from V and 0 bases from J; bases unmatched to any gene: 5. Germline V lookup: CDR1 WSHSY, CDR2 SAAADI. CDR3 length equals 15 residues. CDR3 nucleotide sequence: TGCGCCAGCAGATATAGCGGGGAGAGCACAGATACGCAGTATTTT. Residues: CASRYSGESTDTQYF.

This clonotype showed up just a few times. The rearrangement joins TRBV24-1 to TRBJ1-2; D ambiguous. The germline gives CDR1 KGHDR, CDR2 SFDVKD. Trimming cost V 3 bases and J 13 bases, with 11 bases left between them. This CDR3 has 11 amino acids. CDR3 protein: CATSDGLKGTF. The CDR3 DNA is TGTGCCACCAGTGATGGACTGAAAGGCACCTTC.

This clonotype was picked up a small number of times. The rearrangement joins TRBV5-1 to TRBJ1-1; TRBD1 agrees at 8 bases. The trim removed 4 bases at V and 1 base at J, leaving 6 bases unmatched. Looked up from germline, CDR1 is SGHRS and CDR2 is YFSETQ. CDR3 size: 15 residues. DNA for the CDR3: TGCGCCAGCAGCGCAGGACAGGGAGAGAACACTGAAGCTTTCTTT. This encodes CASSAGQGENTEAFF.

V usage is TRBV7-2 and J usage is TRBJ1-2; tentatively, D is TRBD1 (6 bases). Germline CDR1 is SGHTA and CDR2 is FQGNSA. V dropped 5 bases and J dropped 5 bases, with 12 bases sitting between them. CDR3 size: 13 residues. The CDR3 is CASSIGTLYGYTF. The CDR3 DNA reads TGTGCCAGCAGCATAGGGACATTATATGGCTACACCTTC.

This clonotype was detected only a few times. This CDR3 reads CASRQKLERGPRETQYF. The CDR3 DNA sequence: TGTGCCAGCCGCCAGAAGCTAGAAAGGGGGCCTCGAGAGACCCAGTACTTC. The genes are TRBV18 and TRBJ2-5, with 7 bases lining up with TRBD1. This CDR3 spans 17 amino acids. Trimming cost V 8 bases and J 4 bases; bases outside gene matches: 19. Per germline, CDR1 KGHSH and CDR2 LQKENI.